This T cell receptor (beta chain) came from a study of T-cell memory formation after mild COVID-19 (dated by TCRdb to about 2021). For the study in its entirety: Most TCR sequence clusters were specific to one of the two donors. T-cell clones expanding and contracting after mild COVID-19 in two donors were tracked by longitudinal TCRalpha and TCRbeta repertoire sequencing. The cohort was made up of two young adult volunteers, one female and one male, who were previously healthy.

The CDR3 runs 15 amino acids, cysteine and phenylalanine included. Of the read, only the CDR3 DNA is kept; its 45 bases are in frame from base 1. Trimming removed 6 bases from V and 4 bases from J, leaving 17 bases between the germline ends. CDR1 and CDR2 were assigned from the germline V gene as KGHSH and LQKENI. Study-level results and caveats: The second-wave clones that peaked on day 37 were not confirmed to be SARS-CoV-2 specific. Clones contracting from day 15 to 85 had balanced CD4/CD8 phenotypes, while a second wave expanding from day 15 to 37 was biased towards CD4+. Contracting CD4+ clones were found mainly in CM and EM memory subsets, while CD8+ clones were enriched in EMRA. The study included only a couple of mild cases, and larger cohorts that include severe cases with pre-infection samples were judged to be necessary. Some responding clones were detected in pre-infection memory, which suggested that pre-existing cross-reactive memory T cells had joined the SARS-CoV-2 response.

Ficoll-Paque density gradient centrifugation was the method used to isolate PBMCs. For sequencing, an Illumina NovaSeq 6000 was employed. cDNA libraries for TCRalpha and TCRbeta were prepared by 5'RACE using constant-segment primers, with sample barcodes and unique molecular identifiers added. Trizol reagent was used to extract RNA from every sample. The libraries were amplified in two PCR steps, and the second step added a second sample barcode and Illumina TruSeq adapters. The libraries were sequenced on an Illumina NovaSeq using 2 x 150 bp paired-end reads. The source study handled its data this way. Reads were demultiplexed and collapsed into UMI-guided consensus sequences with migec v1.2.7. Using mixcr v2.1.11, the UMI consensuses were aligned to TRA and TRB V and J templates and assembled into clonotypes. A clonotype was counted as expanded or contracted only if both edgeR and NoisET called the change significant, with noise models trained on biological replicates. For edgeR calls, the thresholds were a false discovery rate-adjusted p below 0.01 and a log2 fold-change of 1. As an exploratory analysis of dynamics, max-normalized trajectories of the 1000 most abundant clonotypes were examined by PCA with hierarchical clustering. Each responding clone was given a CD4 or CD8 phenotype based on the CD4+ and CD8+ repertoires, which had been sequenced separately. The raw public reads went through TCRdb reprocessing: fastp at Q25, MiXCR clone calling, in-frame beta chains kept. Entries are consolidated by CDR3 protein sequence, retaining the most common genes and DNA. It is TCRdb's table, rather than the study itself, that gives the V and J calls and clone size. The sample table holds some 450,000 distinct CDR3 sequences, of which 20% were seen once. Around 8.4% of the sample comes from the top ten.

As concerns this clonotype: No antigen is known for it. The record has no base qualities; no much larger clone is one base away.

Sequenced material: PBMCs or a T cell subset sorted from them (not recorded which). Rearrangement joined TRBV18 to TRBJ2-3, with TRBD2 as a weak D call on 5 bases. The TCR sequence derives from an adult woman who had mild COVID-19 (a few samples of this study predate the infection). The sample titles of this study are shuffled in the database, so cell type and time point are left out; the donor was told from shared clones. The DNA sequence reads TGTGCCAGCTCTCAGGAGGCGGGTTTGGCAGATACGCAGTATTTT. The encoded protein is CASSQEAGLADTQYF.